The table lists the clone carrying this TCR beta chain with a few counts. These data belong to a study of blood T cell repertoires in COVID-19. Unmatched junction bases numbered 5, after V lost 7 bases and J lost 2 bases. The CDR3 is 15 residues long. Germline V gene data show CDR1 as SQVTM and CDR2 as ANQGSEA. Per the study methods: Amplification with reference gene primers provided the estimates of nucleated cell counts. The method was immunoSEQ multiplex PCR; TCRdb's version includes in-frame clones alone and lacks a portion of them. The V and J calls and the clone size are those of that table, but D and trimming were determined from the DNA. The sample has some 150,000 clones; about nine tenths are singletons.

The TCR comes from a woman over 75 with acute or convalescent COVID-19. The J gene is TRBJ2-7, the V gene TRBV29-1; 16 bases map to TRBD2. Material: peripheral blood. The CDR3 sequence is CSASGTSGGAYEQYF. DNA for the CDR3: TGCAGCGCCTCGGGGACTAGCGGGGGGGCCTACGAGCAGTACTTC.